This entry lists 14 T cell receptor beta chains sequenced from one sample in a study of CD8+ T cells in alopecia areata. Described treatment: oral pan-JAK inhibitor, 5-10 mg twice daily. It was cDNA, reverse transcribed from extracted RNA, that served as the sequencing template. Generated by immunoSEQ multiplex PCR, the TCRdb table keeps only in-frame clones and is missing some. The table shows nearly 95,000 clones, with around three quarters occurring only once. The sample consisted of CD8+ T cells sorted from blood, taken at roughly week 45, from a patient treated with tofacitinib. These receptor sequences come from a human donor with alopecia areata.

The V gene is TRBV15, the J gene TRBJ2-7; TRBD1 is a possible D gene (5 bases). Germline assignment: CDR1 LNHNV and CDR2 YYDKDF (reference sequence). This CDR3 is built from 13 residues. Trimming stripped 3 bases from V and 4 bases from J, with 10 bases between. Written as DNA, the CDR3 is TGTGCCACCAGCAGGGAGACAGATTACGAGCAGTACTTC. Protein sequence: CATSRETDYEQYF.

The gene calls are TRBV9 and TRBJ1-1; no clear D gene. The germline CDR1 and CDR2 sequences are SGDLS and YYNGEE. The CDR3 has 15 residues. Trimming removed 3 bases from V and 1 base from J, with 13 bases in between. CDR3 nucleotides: TGTGCCAGCAGCGCATCAGGACGGGAGAACACTGAAGCTTTCTTT. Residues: CASSASGRENTEAFF.

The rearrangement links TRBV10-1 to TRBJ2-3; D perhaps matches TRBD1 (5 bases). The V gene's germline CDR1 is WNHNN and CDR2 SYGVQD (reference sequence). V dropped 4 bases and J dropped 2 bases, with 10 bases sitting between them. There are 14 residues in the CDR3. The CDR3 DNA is TGCGCCAGCAGTGTCGACAGAATCACAGATACGCAGTATTTT. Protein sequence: CASSVDRITDTQYF.

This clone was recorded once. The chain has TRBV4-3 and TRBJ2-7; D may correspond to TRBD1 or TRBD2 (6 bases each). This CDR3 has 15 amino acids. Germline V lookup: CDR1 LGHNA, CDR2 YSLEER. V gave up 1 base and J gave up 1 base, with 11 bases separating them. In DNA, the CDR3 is TGCGCCAGCAGCCAAGTGCGAGGGGGGTCCTACGAGCAGTACTTC. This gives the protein CASSQVRGGSYEQYF.

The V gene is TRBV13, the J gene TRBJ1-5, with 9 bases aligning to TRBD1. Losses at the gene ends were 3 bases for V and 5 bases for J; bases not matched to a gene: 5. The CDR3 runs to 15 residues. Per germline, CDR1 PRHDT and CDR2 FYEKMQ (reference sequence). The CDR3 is CASSFLDRGDQPQHF. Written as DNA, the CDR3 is TGTGCCAGCAGCTTTCTCGACAGGGGGGATCAGCCCCAGCATTTT.

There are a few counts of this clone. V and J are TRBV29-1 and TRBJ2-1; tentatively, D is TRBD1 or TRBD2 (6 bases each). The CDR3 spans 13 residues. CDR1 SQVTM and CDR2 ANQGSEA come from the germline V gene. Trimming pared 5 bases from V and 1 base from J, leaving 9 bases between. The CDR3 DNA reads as TGCAGCGTTCAAGGGGGGTCCTACAATGAGCAGTTCTTC. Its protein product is CSVQGGSYNEQFF.

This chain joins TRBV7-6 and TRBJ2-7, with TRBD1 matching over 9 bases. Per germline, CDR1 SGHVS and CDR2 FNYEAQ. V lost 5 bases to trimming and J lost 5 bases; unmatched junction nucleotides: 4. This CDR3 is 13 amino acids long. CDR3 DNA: TGTGCCAGCAGCCGCTGGGACAGGGACGAGCAGTACTTC. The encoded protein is CASSRWDRDEQYF.

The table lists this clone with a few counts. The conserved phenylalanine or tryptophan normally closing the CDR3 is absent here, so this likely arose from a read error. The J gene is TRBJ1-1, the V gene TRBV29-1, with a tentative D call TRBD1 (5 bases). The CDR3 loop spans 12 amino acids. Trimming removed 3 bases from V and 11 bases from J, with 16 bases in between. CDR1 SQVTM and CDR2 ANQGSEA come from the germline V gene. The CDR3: CSVDLRDLGAFL. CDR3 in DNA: TGCAGCGTTGACCTCCGGGACCTCGGGGCTTTCCTT.

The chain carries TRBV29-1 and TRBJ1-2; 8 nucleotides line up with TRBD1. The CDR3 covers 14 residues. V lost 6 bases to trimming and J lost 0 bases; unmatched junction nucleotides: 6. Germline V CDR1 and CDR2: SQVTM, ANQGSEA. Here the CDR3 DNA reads TGCAGCGTGGAGGGACAGGTAGCTAACTATGGCTACACCTTC. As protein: CSVEGQVANYGYTF.

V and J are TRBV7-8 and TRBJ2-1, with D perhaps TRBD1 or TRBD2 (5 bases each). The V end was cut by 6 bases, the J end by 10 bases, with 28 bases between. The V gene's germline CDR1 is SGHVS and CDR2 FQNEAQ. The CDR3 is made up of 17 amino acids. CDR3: CASSPGRGKPLLGEQFF. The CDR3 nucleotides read TGTGCCAGCAGTCCCGGTAGGGGCAAACCCCTACTAGGGGAGCAGTTCTTC.

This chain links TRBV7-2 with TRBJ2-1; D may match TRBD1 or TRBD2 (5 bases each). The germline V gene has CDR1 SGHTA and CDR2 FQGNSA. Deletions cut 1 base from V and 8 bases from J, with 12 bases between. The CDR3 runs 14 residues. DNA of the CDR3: TGTGCCAGCAGCTTAGAGGGGACGGACTATGAGCAGTTCTTC. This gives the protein CASSLEGTDYEQFF.

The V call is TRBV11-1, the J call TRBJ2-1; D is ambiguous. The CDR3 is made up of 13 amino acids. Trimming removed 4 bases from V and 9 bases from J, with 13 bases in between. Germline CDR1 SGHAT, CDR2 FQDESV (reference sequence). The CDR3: CASSSRLDREQFF. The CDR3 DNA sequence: TGTGCCAGCAGCTCAAGACTGGACCGTGAGCAGTTCTTC.

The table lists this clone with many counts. CDR3 in amino acids: CASSDDRDYYEQYF. CDR3 coding DNA: TGCGCCAGCAGTGATGACAGGGACTACTACGAGCAGTACTTC. The chain employs TRBV10-2 and TRBJ2-7; D possibly uses TRBD1 or TRBD2 (7 bases each). The V gene's germline CDR1 is WSHSY and CDR2 SAAADI. The CDR3 has 14 amino acids. V gave up 3 bases and J gave up 3 bases, with 12 bases separating them.

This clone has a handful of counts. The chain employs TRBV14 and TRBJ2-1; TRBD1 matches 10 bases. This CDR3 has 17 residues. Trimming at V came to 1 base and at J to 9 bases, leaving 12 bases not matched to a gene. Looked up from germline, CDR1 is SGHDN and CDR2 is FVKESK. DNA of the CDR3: TGTGCCAGCAGCCAAGGATCGAGACAGGGGGCAGTGGTTGAGCAGTTCTTC. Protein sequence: CASSQGSRQGAVVEQFF.